These 18 T cell receptor beta chains share one sample of origin, sequenced in a study of T cell repertoires in cytomegalovirus infection. From the reads, TCRdb called clonotypes with MiXCR, one entry per CDR3 protein. The table has 680,000 or so distinct CDR3 sequences, 35% seen once; the top ten hold about 2.8%. Sequenced sample: PBMCs. These receptors came from a human donor in good health (CMV status not recorded). Some clones in this sample may be carry-over from other donors' samples.

The chain uses TRBV7-6 and TRBJ2-1, with 7 bases identical to TRBD1. J was trimmed by 5 bases and V by 0 bases; bases with no gene match: 19. This CDR3 spans 20 amino acids. Germline CDR1 and CDR2: SGHVS and FNYEAQ. As DNA, the CDR3 is TGTGCCAGCAGCTTAGCGAATAATGAATACATAGGGACAGACAACAATGAGCAGTTCTTC. This gives the protein CASSLANNEYIGTDNNEQFF. Based on the CDR3 plus reference TRBV7-6 and TRBJ2-1, the full variable domain is GAGVSQSPRYKVTKRGQDVALRCDPISGHVSLYWYRQALGQGPEFLTYFNYEAQQDKSGLPNDRFSAERPEGSISTLTIQRTEQRDSAMYRCASSLANNEYIGTDNNEQFFGPGTRLTVL.

On this clonotype: A read error may explain this, as a much larger clone is one base away. The chain is built from TRBV7-8 and TRBJ2-1, with D uncertain. The CDR3 runs to 16 residues. Germline V gene sequence: CDR1 SGHVS, CDR2 FQNEAQ. The CDR3 DNA follows: TGTGCCAGCAGCTTATTTGGGCTTGGCCGTCCAAATGAGCAGATCTTC. Protein product: CASSLFGLGRPNEQIF. Full variable domain (outside the CDR3, taken from reference TRBV7-8 and TRBJ2-1): GAGVSQSPRYKVAKRGQDVALRCDPISGHVSLFWYQQALGQGPEFLTYFQNEAQLDKSGLPSDRFFAERPEGSVSTLKIQRTQQEDSAVYLCASSLFGLGRPNEQIFGPGTRLTVL.

The gene calls are TRBV19 and TRBJ1-5; a weak D match, TRBD1 (5 bases). In germline, CDR1 is LNHDA, CDR2 SQIVND (reference sequence). The ends were cut back, 7 bases at V and 1 base at J, with 17 bases in the middle. The CDR3 runs 16 residues. DNA of the CDR3: TGTGCCAGTAACCCCCTCCGACAGATCAGCAATCAGCCCCAGCATTTT. It yields the protein CASNPLRQISNQPQHF.

The chain employs TRBV7-4 and TRBJ2-1; 13 positions match TRBD2. The germline gives CDR1 SGHVT, CDR2 SQSDAQ. This CDR3 has 16 residues. V lost 5 bases, J lost 8 bases, and 9 bases stayed unmatched. CDR3 bases: TGTGCCAGCAGCCGCTGGACTAGCGGGAGCGGGGATGAGCAGTTCTTC. Translation: CASSRWTSGSGDEQFF.

This clonotype was observed a few times. V gene TRBV6-1 combines with J gene TRBJ2-7; D not resolved. Germline loops: CDR1 MNHNS, CDR2 SASEGT. The CDR3 has 12 amino acids. Trimming took off 5 bases at V and 2 bases at J, with 7 bases between the two ends. This CDR3 reads CASSQAAYEQYF. The CDR3 bases are TGTGCCAGCAGTCAGGCTGCCTACGAGCAGTACTTC.

The rearrangement joins TRBV7-8 to TRBJ1-1, with D hard to call. The germline V gene encodes CDR1 SGHVS and CDR2 FQNEAQ. The CDR3 extends over 13 amino acids. Trimming left V 3 bases short and J 3 bases short, with 8 bases between. The CDR3 is CASSFLSHTEAFF. Here the CDR3 DNA reads TGTGCCAGCAGCTTTTTAAGCCACACTGAAGCTTTCTTT.

This clonotype was recorded a few times. The chain combines TRBV28 with TRBJ1-5, with 7 bases fitting TRBD1. Germline V lookup: CDR1 MDHEN, CDR2 SYDVKM. Germline trimming cut 5 bases from V and 4 bases from J; bases unmatched to any gene: 5. This CDR3 is built from 14 residues. CDR3 nucleotide sequence: TGTGCCAGCAGTCCTTTACAGGGGAATCAGCCCCAGCATTTT. Translated, it gives CASSPLQGNQPQHF.

This clonotype was picked up a small number of times. The V and J genes are TRBV7-8 and TRBJ2-5; 9 nucleotides match TRBD2. CDR3 length equals 13 residues. Trimming cost V 8 bases and J 4 bases; bases outside gene matches: 5. Germline V lookup: CDR1 SGHVS, CDR2 FQNEAQ. The CDR3 nucleotides are TGTGCCAGCTTTCGCGGGAGGGGAGAGACCCAGTACTTC. Its protein is CASFRGRGETQYF.

This clonotype was recorded a few times. The chain joins TRBV30 to TRBJ2-7; 10 bases map to TRBD1. The CDR3 is 13 residues long. CDR1 and CDR2 from the germline V gene are GTSNPN and SVGIG (reference sequence). Germline trimming cut 5 bases from V and 8 bases from J; bases unmatched to any gene: 9. For the CDR3, the DNA is TGTGCCTGGGCGATCGGACAGGGGGAGAAGCAGTACTTC. The encoded protein is CAWAIGQGEKQYF.

The table lists this clonotype with a few counts. V is TRBV2 and J is TRBJ2-2; D is unresolved. V lost 4 bases to trimming and J lost 2 bases, with 8 bases between them. Germline CDR1 is SNHLY and CDR2 is FYNNEI. The CDR3 is 14 residues long. The CDR3 loop reads CASSGNSNTGELFF. CDR3 nucleotide sequence: TGTGCCAGCAGTGGGAACAGTAACACCGGGGAGCTGTTTTTT.

This chain links TRBV4-1 with TRBJ1-1; 7 bases are shared with TRBD1. Germline V lookup: CDR1 MGHRA, CDR2 YSYEKL. CDR3 size: 13 residues. V lost 3 bases to trimming and J lost 8 bases; unmatched junction nucleotides: 6. In nucleotides, the CDR3 is TGCGCCAGCAGCCAGGTATACAGGGGAGAAGCTTTCTTT. Translating it yields CASSQVYRGEAFF.

This clonotype was counted many times. The chain carries TRBV7-8 and TRBJ2-1, with TRBD1 matching 7 bases. Germline V CDR1 and CDR2: SGHVS, FQNEAQ. J lost 3 bases, V lost 4 bases, and 6 bases had no gene match. The CDR3 extends over 15 amino acids. CDR3 residues: CASSSRQGNYNEQFF. The CDR3 nucleotides read TGTGCCAGCAGCTCCCGACAGGGAAACTACAATGAGCAGTTCTTC.

In this sample, this clonotype turned up many times. The chain employs TRBV7-2 and TRBJ1-2; maybe TRBD1 (6 bases). Between the trimmed V and J ends, which lost 3 bases and 6 bases, there was a span of 14 bases. The CDR3 contains 14 residues. CDR1 and CDR2 (germline): SGHTA, FQGNSA. In DNA, the CDR3 is TGTGCCAGCAGCTTTATACAGGGTCCGCATGGCTACACCTTC. Amino acid sequence: CASSFIQGPHGYTF.

In the case of this clonotype: A much larger clone sits a single nucleotide away, making a read error possible. The chain links TRBV7-2 to TRBJ2-3; D ambiguous. The CDR3 runs to 15 residues. The V end lost 7 bases, the J end lost 3 bases, and 17 bases lay between the germline ends. CDR1 is SGHTA and CDR2 is FQGNSA in the germline V gene. This CDR3 reads CASTRKSGVTDTQYF. The CDR3, as DNA: TGTGCCAGCACCCGCAAAAGTGGGGTTACAGATACGCAGTATTTT.

The chain has TRBV4-1 and TRBJ2-1; 10 bases agree with TRBD1. Germline CDR1 is MGHRA and CDR2 is YSYEKL. V lost 0 bases, J lost 5 bases, and 1 base stayed unmatched. The length of the CDR3 is 15 residues. The CDR3 DNA sequence: TGCGCCAGCAGCCAAGATGGACAGGGGGACAATGAGCAGTTCTTC. This sequence encodes CASSQDGQGDNEQFF.

This clonotype appeared a few times. V and J are TRBV24-1 and TRBJ2-3, with D tentatively TRBD1 (6 bases). V dropped 5 bases and J dropped 2 bases, with 10 bases sitting between them. This CDR3 is 14 amino acids long. CDR1 and CDR2 from the germline V gene are KGHDR and SFDVKD. DNA of the CDR3: TGTGCCACCAGTGGGACAGTATTCACAGATACGCAGTATTTT. As protein: CATSGTVFTDTQYF.

This clonotype turned up a few times. The rearrangement links TRBV29-1 to TRBJ1-1, with TRBD1 identical over 8 bases. V dropped 4 bases and J dropped 4; count of bases not matched to a gene: 11. There are 15 residues in the CDR3. CDR1 is SQVTM and CDR2 is ANQGSEA in the germline V gene. The CDR3 nucleotides read TGCAGCGTTGCAGGGGCAGGGGGCGAAGGCACTGAAGCTTTCTTT. It specifies CSVAGAGGEGTEAFF.

The V gene is TRBV5-1, the J gene TRBJ1-2; 7 bases are shared with TRBD1. The CDR3 contains 17 residues. Germline-derived CDR1 and CDR2 are SGHRS and YFSETQ. V shed 4 bases and J 4 bases; nucleotides not matched to a gene: 16. In nucleotides, the CDR3 is TGCGCCAGCAGCCTAGGACAGGTCCAGACTTCTACCTATGGCTACACCTTC. Protein product: CASSLGQVQTSTYGYTF.